The clone carrying this T cell receptor beta chain showed up just a few times. Primers: 60 Vbeta forward and 13 Jbeta reverse. Here immunoSEQ multiplex PCR was the method, and the copy in TCRdb shows in-frame clones only, minus some. The top ten clones hold around 4.9% of a sample with 100,000 to 150,000 clones, 77% of them seen once. The sample is drawn from a study of cytomegalovirus exposure and HLA in healthy donors. Germline CDR1 reads MNHEY; CDR2 reads SMNVEV (reference sequence). The germline V and J ends were trimmed by 5 bases and 3 bases, with 17 bases remaining between them. The CDR3 spans 15 residues.

The TCR sequence derives from a man over 45 in good health and CMV-seropositive. Material: PBMCs. V and J are TRBV27 and TRBJ2-7; D is perhaps TRBD1 (6 bases). In DNA, the CDR3 is TGTGCCAGCAGTCCCTTTGGGGGCGGTGGCTACGAGCAGTACTTC. It translates to CASSPFGGGGYEQYF.